Listed here are 13 T cell receptor beta chains from one sample, sequenced in a study of human T cells and chemical hapten exposure. MiXCR was run by TCRdb on the RACE reads, yielding one entry per CDR3 protein. Among around 99,000 distinct CDR3 sequences listed, 11% were seen once. Time point reported: patch test 2, 6 weeks after DPC sensitization. Treatment noted: therapeutic diphenylcyclopropenone sensitization with weekly scalp DPC. Here the sequenced sample was whole blood, taken in connection with sensitization to the hapten diphenylcyclopropenone (DPC). These receptors were collected from a man aged 40-49 years with alopecia areata. Some clones in this sample may be carry-over from other donors' samples.

The sample holds a few counts of this clonotype. The chain recombines TRBV9 with TRBJ2-3, with TRBD2 matching over 9 bases. V dropped 4 bases and J dropped 0; count of bases not matched to a gene: 6. The CDR3 has 16 amino acids. Germline V gene lookup returns CDR1 SGDLS and CDR2 YYNGEE. CDR3 coding DNA: TGTGCCAGCAGCTTCAGTAGCGGGAGAAGCACAGATACGCAGTATTTT. Amino acid sequence: CASSFSSGRSTDTQYF. The full variable domain, in which reference TRBV9 and TRBJ2-3 provide the parts outside the CDR3, is DSGVTQTPKHLITATGQRVTLRCSPRSGDLSVYWYQQSLDQGLQFLIQYYNGEERAKGNILERFSAQQFPDLHSELNLSSLELGDSALYFCASSFSSGRSTDTQYFGPGTRLTVL.

Only a few counts were recorded for this clonotype. The gene calls are TRBV4-3 and TRBJ1-6; 7 bases map to TRBD1. CDR1 and CDR2 (germline): LGHNA, YSLEER. V trimming: 0 bases; J trimming: 6 bases; junction bases outside the gene matches: 8. The CDR3 has 17 residues. The CDR3 DNA reads TGCGCCAGCAGCCAAGAGGCGGGACAGTCGCGTAATTCACCCCTCCACTTT. It specifies CASSQEAGQSRNSPLHF.

V gene TRBV4-2 combines with J gene TRBJ2-3, with 7 positions matching TRBD1. The CDR3 consists of 14 residues. Per germline, CDR1 LGHNA and CDR2 YNFKEQ. With V trimmed by 5 bases and J by 6 bases, 8 bases remained unmatched. The CDR3 DNA is TGTGCCAGCAGCAAAGGGGGCGCCGGGGATACGCAGTATTTT. It translates to CASSKGGAGDTQYF.

This clonotype was counted at least ten times. V gene TRBV14 combines with J gene TRBJ2-1; 8 bases align to TRBD1. V gave up 6 bases and J gave up 2 bases; unmatched junction bases: 3. Germline V gene sequence: CDR1 SGHDN, CDR2 FVKESK. CDR3 length equals 14 residues. The CDR3 DNA reads as TGTGCCAGCAGACCCAGGGGGCCCTACAATGAGCAGTTCTTC. Amino acid sequence: CASRPRGPYNEQFF.

This sequence joins TRBV6-2 or TRBV6-3 and TRBJ1-2; no firm D call. The CDR3 runs 11 residues. Trimming took 6 bases from V and 4 from J, leaving 6 bases between them. The germline V gene encodes CDR1 MNHEY and CDR2 SVGEGT. The CDR3 nucleotides read TGTGCCAGCAGGGAGTTCTATGGCTACACCTTC. It encodes CASREFYGYTF.

This clonotype was observed many times. This chain joins TRBV6-5 and TRBJ1-5; D is ambiguous. V lost 0 bases and J 2 bases, leaving 5 bases between the germline ends. The length of the CDR3 is 14 residues. The germline V gene has CDR1 MNHEY and CDR2 SVGAGI. CDR3 bases: TGTGCCAGCAGTTACTCGTCGGGCAATCAGCCCCAGCATTTT. This sequence encodes CASSYSSGNQPQHF.

This clonotype was detected a few times. The V gene is TRBV20-1, the J gene TRBJ2-7; no firm D call. The V gene's germline CDR1 is DFQATT and CDR2 SNEGSKA (reference sequence). V was clipped by 6 bases and J by 3 bases, with 6 bases between them. The CDR3 contains 10 residues. CDR3 sequence: CSAQHYEQYF. The CDR3 DNA sequence: TGCAGTGCCCAACACTACGAGCAGTACTTC.

The rearrangement uses TRBV20-1 and TRBJ2-3, with TRBD1 matching over 8 bases. The CDR3 is made up of 13 amino acids. The junction had 5 bases not matched to a gene; V was cut back by 3 bases and J by 6 bases. CDR1 is DFQATT and CDR2 is SNEGSKA in the germline V gene (reference sequence). The CDR3 DNA reads as TGCAGTGCTAGGCGGACAGGGTCCGATACGCAGTATTTT. Its protein product is CSARRTGSDTQYF.

A few counts support this clonotype. The genes are TRBV28 and TRBJ2-7, with 13 bases that match TRBD2. Germline-derived CDR1 and CDR2 are MDHEN and SYDVKM. The CDR3 covers 17 residues. Trimming cost V 3 bases and J 3 bases; bases outside gene matches: 8. CDR3 in amino acids: CASSLETSGRRDYEQYF. In DNA form, the CDR3 reads TGTGCCAGCAGTTTGGAGACTAGCGGGAGGCGGGACTACGAGCAGTACTTC.

The chain is built from TRBV12-2 and TRBJ1-5. TRBV12-2 is flagged as a pseudogene. The CDR3 has 13 amino acids. This chain's CDR3 is CASRLARDQPQHF. In nucleotides, the CDR3 is TGTGCAAGTCGCTTAGCGAGAGATCAGCCCCAGCATTTT.

J is TRBJ2-3 and V is TRBV6-6, with D tentatively TRBD2 (6 bases). Germline CDR1 and CDR2: MNHNY and SVGAGI (reference sequence). Trimming took off 6 bases at V and 4 bases at J, with 8 bases between the two ends. This CDR3 is 12 amino acids long. The CDR3 DNA is TGTGCCAGCAGGAGCGGGTCAGATACGCAGTATTTT. Encoded protein: CASRSGSDTQYF.

This clonotype was seen at least ten times. This chain joins TRBV7-2 and TRBJ2-5; the D gene is possibly TRBD2 (6 bases). V was cut by 5 bases and J by 1 base, with 14 bases left in between. The CDR3 runs to 15 residues. CDR1 and CDR2 from the germline V gene are SGHTA and FQGNSA. In nucleotides, the CDR3 is TGTGCCAGCAGCGTAAGCGGGTCCTCCCAAGAGACCCAGTACTTC. This codes for CASSVSGSSQETQYF. The entire variable domain, with the rest obtained from reference TRBV7-2 and TRBJ2-5, is as follows: GAGVSQSPSNKVTEKGKDVELRCDPISGHTALYWYRQSLGQGLEFLIYFQGNSAPDKSGLPSDRFSAERTGGSVSTLTIQRTQQEDSAVYLCASSVSGSSQETQYFGPGTRLLVL.

The chain combines TRBV19 with TRBJ2-6; 8 nucleotides match TRBD2. J lost 2 bases, V lost 2 bases, and 8 bases had no gene match. Germline loops: CDR1 LNHDA, CDR2 SQIVND (reference sequence). CDR3 length: 18 amino acids. The CDR3 is CASSIRPGGPTGANVLTF. CDR3 sequence (DNA): TGTGCCAGTAGTATACGGCCGGGAGGGCCAACTGGGGCCAACGTCCTGACTTTC.